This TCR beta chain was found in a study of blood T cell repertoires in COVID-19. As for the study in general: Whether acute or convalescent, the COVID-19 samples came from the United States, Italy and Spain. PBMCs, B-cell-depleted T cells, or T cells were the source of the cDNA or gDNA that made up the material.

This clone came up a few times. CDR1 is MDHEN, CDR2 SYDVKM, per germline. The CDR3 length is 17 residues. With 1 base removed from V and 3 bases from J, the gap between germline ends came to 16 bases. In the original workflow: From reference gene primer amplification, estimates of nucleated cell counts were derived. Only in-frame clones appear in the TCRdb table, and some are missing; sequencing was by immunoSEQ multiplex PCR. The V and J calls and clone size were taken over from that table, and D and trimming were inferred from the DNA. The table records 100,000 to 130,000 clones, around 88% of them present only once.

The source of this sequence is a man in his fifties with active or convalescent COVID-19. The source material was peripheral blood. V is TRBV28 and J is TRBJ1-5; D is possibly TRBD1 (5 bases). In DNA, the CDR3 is TGTGCCAGCAGTTTATTCTCCGGGGGACGTCTCAATCAGCCCCAGCATTTT. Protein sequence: CASSLFSGGRLNQPQHF.